This paragraph reports one T cell receptor beta chain. Sequencing used immunoSEQ multiplex PCR; TCRdb keeps in-frame clones, though not all of them. The repertoire holds tens of thousands of clones, with about nine tenths as singletons. This CDR3 has 19 amino acids. Germline CDR1 SGHTA, CDR2 FQGNSA. Trimming cost V 5 bases and J 0 bases; bases outside gene matches: 13. This entry is derived from a study of blood T cell repertoires in COVID-19. Sequenced: peripheral blood. V gene TRBV7-2 combines with J gene TRBJ2-3; TRBD2 agrees at 11 bases. This clonotype was sampled from a man in his fifties with active COVID-19. The CDR3 protein is CASSDPRKTSGVSTDTQYF. CDR3 sequence (DNA): TGTGCCAGCAGCGATCCACGGAAGACTAGCGGGGTTAGCACAGATACGCAGTATTTT. The whole variable domain, filled in from reference TRBV7-2 and TRBJ2-3, reads GAGVSQSPSNKVTEKGKDVELRCDPISGHTALYWYRQSLGQGLEFLIYFQGNSAPDKSGLPSDRFSAERTGGSVSTLTIQRTQQEDSAVYLCASSDPRKTSGVSTDTQYFGPGTRLTVL.